The rows below give T cell receptor beta chains drawn from one sample of a study of CD8 T cells in Susac syndrome. TCRdb independently ran MiXCR on the immunoSEQ multiplex PCR reads; one entry per CDR3 protein. The table includes about 150,000 distinct CDR3 sequences, about 95% detected once. Sequencing was performed on CD4+ T cells from PBMCs. These receptors all come from a human donor with Susac syndrome. Each CDR3 is given with its conserved first and last residue. D genes are given only for firm matches.

>TRBJ1-5|NA|TRBV6-2/TRBV6-3
TGTGCCAGCAGTAAAGGGCGGGTCCAGCCCCAGCATTTT
CASSKGRVQPQHF
>TRBJ2-3|NA|TRBV6-5
TGTGCCAGCAGTCTCTCTAGCTTAGATACGCAGTATTTT
CASSLSSLDTQYF
>TRBJ2-5|TRBD2|TRBV20-1
TGCAGTGCTAGGACTAGCCTCGGGTACCAAGAGACCCAGTACTTC
CSARTSLGYQETQYF
>TRBJ1-2|TRBD1|TRBV5-4
TGTGCCAGCAGCCACGGGACAGGGACTAACTATGGCTACACCTTC
CASSHGTGTNYGYTF
>TRBJ1-6|NA|TRBV11-1
TGTGCCAGCAGCTTAGGGACGTCCGGAACCCTCCACTTT
CASSLGTSGTLHF
>TRBJ1-6|NA|TRBV7-2
TGTGCCAGCAGCTATCCGGGACGGATGAGCTCCTATAATTCACCCCTCCACTTT
CASSYPGRMSSYNSPLHF
>TRBJ2-7|TRBD1|TRBV7-2
TGTGCCAGCAGCCCTTGGACAGGGAGCTCCTACGAGCAGTACTTC
CASSPWTGSSYEQYF
>TRBJ1-2|NA|TRBV7-9
TGTGCCAGCAGCCCCAGGAAACGGGAGAACTATGGCTACACCTTC
CASSPRKRENYGYTF
>TRBJ1-6|NA|TRBV10-3
TGTGCCATCTCCCGGCAGAATAATTCACCCCTCCACTTT
CAISRQNNSPLHF
>TRBJ2-7|TRBD1|TRBV7-2
TGTGCCAGCGGGGCGGGACAGGGGCGCGAGCAGTACTTC
CASGAGQGREQYF
>TRBJ2-7|NA|TRBV6-6
TGTGCCAGCAAAACGGGGACCTACGAGCAGTACTTC
CASKTGTYEQYF
>TRBJ2-1|TRBD2|TRBV12-3/TRBV12-4
TGTGCCACCCTGAGCGGGGGGGCGGCCAATGAGCAGTTCTTC
CATLSGGAANEQFF
>TRBJ2-6|NA|TRBV20-1
TGCAGTGCTAGTTCCCAAGGGTCTGGGGCCAACGTCCTGACTTTC
CSASSQGSGANVLTF
>TRBJ2-7|NA|TRBV6-6
TGTGCCAGCAGTTACTCCCCGGGACTTTTAAGCCAGTACTTC
CASSYSPGLLSQYF
>TRBJ2-1|NA|TRBV20-1
TGCAGTGCTAGGGCCGTAGGGGGTCGGATCTCCTACAATGAGCAGTTCTTC
CSARAVGGRISYNEQFF
>TRBJ2-5|TRBD1|TRBV2
TGTGCCAGCAGCGGGACAGTCCCCGGGACCCAGTACTTC
CASSGTVPGTQYF
>TRBJ1-2|TRBD1|TRBV29-1
TGCAGCGTTGAGTTGGACAGGGGGCTTGGCTACACCTTC
CSVELDRGLGYTF
>TRBJ2-5|NA|TRBV2
TGTGCCAGCAGTGAAGATGGGGGAGCCCAAGAGACCCAGTACTTC
CASSEDGGAQETQYF
>TRBJ2-3|NA|TRBV4-1
TGCGCCAGCAGAGGGGCCCGAACGCGGGATACGCAGTATTTT
CASRGARTRDTQYF
>TRBJ1-2|NA|TRBV6-5
TGTGCCAGCAGCCAGGGTCTTGGCTACACCTTC
CASSQGLGYTF
>TRBJ1-5|NA|TRBV12-3/TRBV12-4
TGTGCCAGCACCAGACAGGTTGGCGGCAATCAGCCCCAGCATTTT
CASTRQVGGNQPQHF
>TRBJ1-2|NA|TRBV12-3/TRBV12-4
TGTGCCGGACGAGGGGGTGGGGCGGACTACACCTTC
CAGRGGGADYTF
>TRBJ2-7|TRBD1|TRBV18
TGTGCCAGCTCACCCTTCAAGGGACAGCTCGTCTCCTACGAGCAGTACTTC
CASSPFKGQLVSYEQYF